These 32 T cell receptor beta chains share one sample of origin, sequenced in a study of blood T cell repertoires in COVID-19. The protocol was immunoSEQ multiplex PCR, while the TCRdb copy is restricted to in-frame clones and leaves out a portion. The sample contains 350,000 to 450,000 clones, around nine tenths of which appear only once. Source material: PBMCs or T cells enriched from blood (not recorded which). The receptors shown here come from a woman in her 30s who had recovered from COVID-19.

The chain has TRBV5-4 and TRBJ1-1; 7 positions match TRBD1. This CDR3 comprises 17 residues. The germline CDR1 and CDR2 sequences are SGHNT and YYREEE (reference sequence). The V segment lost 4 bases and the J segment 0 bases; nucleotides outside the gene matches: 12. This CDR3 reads CASSTHGQAPMNTEAFF. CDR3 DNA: TGTGCCAGCAGCACTCATGGACAGGCCCCAATGAACACTGAAGCTTTCTTT.

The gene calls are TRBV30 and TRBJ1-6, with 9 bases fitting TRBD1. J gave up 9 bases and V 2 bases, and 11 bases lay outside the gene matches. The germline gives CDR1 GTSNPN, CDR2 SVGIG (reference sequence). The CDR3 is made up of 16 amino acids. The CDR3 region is CAWSQPGQGSSSPLHF. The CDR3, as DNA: TGTGCCTGGAGTCAGCCGGGACAGGGAAGTTCTTCACCCCTCCACTTT.

The CDR3 DNA reads as TGTGCCAGCAGCCATAAGGACGGGACTTCCCGCTCTGGGGCCAACGTCCTGACTTTC. Translation: CASSHKDGTSRSGANVLTF. This rearrangement joins TRBV7-2 to TRBJ2-6; perhaps TRBD2 as D (6 bases). The CDR3 consists of 19 residues. Trimming took off 5 bases at V and 0 bases at J, with 20 bases between the two ends. Per the germline V gene, CDR1 is SGHTA and CDR2 is FQGNSA.

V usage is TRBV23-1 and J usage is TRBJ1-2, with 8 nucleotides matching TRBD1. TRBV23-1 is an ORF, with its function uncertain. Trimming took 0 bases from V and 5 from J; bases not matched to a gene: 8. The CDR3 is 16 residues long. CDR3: CASSQSKAGQAYGYTF. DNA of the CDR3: TGCGCCAGCAGTCAATCGAAGGCGGGACAGGCGTATGGCTACACCTTC.

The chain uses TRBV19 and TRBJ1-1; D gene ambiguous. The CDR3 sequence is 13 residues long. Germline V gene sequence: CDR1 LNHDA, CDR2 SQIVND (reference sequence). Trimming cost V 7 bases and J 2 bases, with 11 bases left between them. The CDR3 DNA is TGTGCCAGTATAGCGCGGGGAAACACTGAAGCTTTCTTT. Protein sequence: CASIARGNTEAFF.

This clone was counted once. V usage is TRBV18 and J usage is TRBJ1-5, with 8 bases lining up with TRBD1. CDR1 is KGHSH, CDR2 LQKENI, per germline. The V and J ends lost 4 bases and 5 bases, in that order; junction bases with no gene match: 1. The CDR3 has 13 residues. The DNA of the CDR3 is TGTGCCAGCTCACGACAGGGGTATCAGCCCCAGCATTTT. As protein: CASSRQGYQPQHF.

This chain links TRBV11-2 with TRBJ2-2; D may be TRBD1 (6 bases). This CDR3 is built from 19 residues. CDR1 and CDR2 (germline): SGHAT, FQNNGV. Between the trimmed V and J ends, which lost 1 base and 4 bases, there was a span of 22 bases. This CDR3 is CASSLGLLGFDRSTGELFF. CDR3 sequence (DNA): TGTGCCAGCAGCTTAGGTCTCTTAGGTTTCGACAGGTCCACCGGGGAGCTGTTTTTT.

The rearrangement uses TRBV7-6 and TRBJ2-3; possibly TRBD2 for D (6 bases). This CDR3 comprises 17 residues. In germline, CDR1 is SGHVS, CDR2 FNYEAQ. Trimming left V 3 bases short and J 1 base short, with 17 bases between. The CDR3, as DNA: TGTGCCAGCAGCTTTATTGAGGGGCGGGAAGGCACAGATACGCAGTATTTT. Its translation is CASSFIEGREGTDTQYF.

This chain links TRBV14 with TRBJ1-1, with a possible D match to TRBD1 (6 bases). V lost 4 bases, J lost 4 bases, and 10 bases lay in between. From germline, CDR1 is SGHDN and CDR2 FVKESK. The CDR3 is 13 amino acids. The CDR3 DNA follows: TGTGCCAGCAGCCCAGGGGTTGGCACTGAAGCTTTCTTT. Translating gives CASSPGVGTEAFF.

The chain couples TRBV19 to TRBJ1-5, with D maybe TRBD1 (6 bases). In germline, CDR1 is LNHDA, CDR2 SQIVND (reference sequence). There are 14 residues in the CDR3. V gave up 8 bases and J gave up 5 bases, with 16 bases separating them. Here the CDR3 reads CASGLTGSHQPQHF. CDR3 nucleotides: TGTGCCAGTGGCCTGACAGGTTCTCATCAGCCCCAGCATTTT.

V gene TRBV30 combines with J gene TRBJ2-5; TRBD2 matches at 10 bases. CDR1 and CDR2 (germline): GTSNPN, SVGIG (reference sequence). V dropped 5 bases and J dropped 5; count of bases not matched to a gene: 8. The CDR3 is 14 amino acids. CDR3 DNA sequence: TGTGCCTGGGGGGTTAGCGGGGGGCTGGAGACCCAGTACTTC. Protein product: CAWGVSGGLETQYF.

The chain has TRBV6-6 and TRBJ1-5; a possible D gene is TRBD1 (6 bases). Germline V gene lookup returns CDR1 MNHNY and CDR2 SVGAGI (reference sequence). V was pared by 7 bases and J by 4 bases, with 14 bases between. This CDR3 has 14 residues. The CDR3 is CASTVTGENQPQHF. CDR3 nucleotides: TGTGCCAGCACCGTGACAGGAGAGAATCAGCCCCAGCATTTT.

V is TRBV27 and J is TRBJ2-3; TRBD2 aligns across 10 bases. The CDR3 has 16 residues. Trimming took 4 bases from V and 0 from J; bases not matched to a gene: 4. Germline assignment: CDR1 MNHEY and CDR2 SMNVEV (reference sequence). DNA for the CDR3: TGTGCCAGCAGTTCAATAGCGGGAGGAAGCACAGATACGCAGTATTTT. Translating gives CASSSIAGGSTDTQYF.

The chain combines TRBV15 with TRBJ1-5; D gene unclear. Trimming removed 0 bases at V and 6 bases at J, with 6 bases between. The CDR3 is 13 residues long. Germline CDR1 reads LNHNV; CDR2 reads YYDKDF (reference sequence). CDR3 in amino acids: CATSRDRAQPQHF. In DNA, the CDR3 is TGTGCCACCAGCAGAGATCGAGCTCAGCCCCAGCATTTT.

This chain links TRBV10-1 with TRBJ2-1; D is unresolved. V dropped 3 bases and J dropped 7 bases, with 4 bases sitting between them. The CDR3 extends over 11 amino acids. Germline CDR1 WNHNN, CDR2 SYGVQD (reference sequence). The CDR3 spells CASSDLNEQFF. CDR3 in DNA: TGCGCCAGCAGTGATCTTAATGAGCAGTTCTTC.

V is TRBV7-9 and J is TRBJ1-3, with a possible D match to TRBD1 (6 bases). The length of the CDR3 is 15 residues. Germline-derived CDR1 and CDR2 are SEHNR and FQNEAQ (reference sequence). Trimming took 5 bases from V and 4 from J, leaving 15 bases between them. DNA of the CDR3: TGTGCCAGCAGCATCTCGACAGGTCCCGGAAACACCATATATTTT. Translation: CASSISTGPGNTIYF. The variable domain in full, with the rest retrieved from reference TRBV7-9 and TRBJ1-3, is DTGVSQNPRHKITKRGQNVTFRCDPISEHNRLYWYRQTLGQGPEFLTYFQNEAQLEKSRLLSDRFSAERPKGSFSTLEIQRTEQGDSAMYLCASSISTGPGNTIYFGEGSWLTVV.

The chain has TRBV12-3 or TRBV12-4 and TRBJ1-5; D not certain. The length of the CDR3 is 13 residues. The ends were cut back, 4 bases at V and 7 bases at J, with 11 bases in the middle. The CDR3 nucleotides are TGTGCCAGCAGTTCCAACGGAGGACAGCCCCAGCATTTT. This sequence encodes CASSSNGGQPQHF.

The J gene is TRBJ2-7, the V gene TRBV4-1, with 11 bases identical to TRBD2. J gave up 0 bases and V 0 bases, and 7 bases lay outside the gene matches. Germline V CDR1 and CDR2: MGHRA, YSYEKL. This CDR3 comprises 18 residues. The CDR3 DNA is TGCGCCAGCAGCCAAGATAGCCTAGCGGGGGGAAGCTCCTACGAGCAGTACTTC. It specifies CASSQDSLAGGSSYEQYF.

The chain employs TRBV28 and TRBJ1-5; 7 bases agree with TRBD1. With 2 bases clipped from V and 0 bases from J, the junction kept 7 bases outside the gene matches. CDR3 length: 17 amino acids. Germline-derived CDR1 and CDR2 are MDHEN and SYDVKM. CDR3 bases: TGTGCCAGCAGTTTAGTCGGACAGGTATATAGCAATCAGCCCCAGCATTTT. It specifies CASSLVGQVYSNQPQHF. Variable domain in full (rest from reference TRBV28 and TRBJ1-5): DVKVTQSSRYLVKRTGEKVFLECVQDMDHENMFWYRQDPGLGLRLIYFSYDVKMKEKGDIPEGYSVSREKKERFSLILESASTNQTSMYLCASSLVGQVYSNQPQHFGDGTRLSIL.

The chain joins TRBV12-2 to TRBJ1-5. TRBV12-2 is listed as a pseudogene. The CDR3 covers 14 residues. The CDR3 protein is CAPDWEGTDQPQHF. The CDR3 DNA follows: TGTGCTCCCGATTGGGAGGGAACCGATCAGCCCCAGCATTTT.

The CDR3 DNA sequence: TGTGCCAGCAGTGAAGGGAGCCGGGGACTAGCGGGAGTTCAGGGAGATACGCAGTATTTT. It specifies CASSEGSRGLAGVQGDTQYF. The gene calls are TRBV6-1 and TRBJ2-3; 14 nucleotides line up with TRBD2. V shed 1 base and J 5 bases; nucleotides not matched to a gene: 14. The CDR3 length is 20 residues. Germline V gene lookup returns CDR1 MNHNS and CDR2 SASEGT.

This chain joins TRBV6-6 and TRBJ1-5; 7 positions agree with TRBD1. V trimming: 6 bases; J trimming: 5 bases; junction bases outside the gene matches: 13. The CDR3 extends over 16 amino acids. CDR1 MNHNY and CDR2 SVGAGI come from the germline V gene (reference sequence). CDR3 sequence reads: CASRGPGQYFDQPQHF. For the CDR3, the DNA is TGTGCCAGCAGGGGCCCGGGACAGTACTTCGATCAGCCCCAGCATTTT.

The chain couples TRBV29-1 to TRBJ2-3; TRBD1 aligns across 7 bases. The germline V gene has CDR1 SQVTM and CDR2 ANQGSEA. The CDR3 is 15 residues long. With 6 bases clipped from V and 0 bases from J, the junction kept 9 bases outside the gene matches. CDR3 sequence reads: CSVAYRGQSTDTQYF. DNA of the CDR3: TGCAGCGTCGCATACCGGGGACAGAGCACAGATACGCAGTATTTT.

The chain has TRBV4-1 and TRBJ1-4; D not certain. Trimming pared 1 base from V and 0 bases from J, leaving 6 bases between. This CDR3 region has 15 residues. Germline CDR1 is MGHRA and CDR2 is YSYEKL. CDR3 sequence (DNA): TGCGCCAGCAGCCAAGTCGGGTCAACTAATGAAAAACTGTTTTTT. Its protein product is CASSQVGSTNEKLFF.

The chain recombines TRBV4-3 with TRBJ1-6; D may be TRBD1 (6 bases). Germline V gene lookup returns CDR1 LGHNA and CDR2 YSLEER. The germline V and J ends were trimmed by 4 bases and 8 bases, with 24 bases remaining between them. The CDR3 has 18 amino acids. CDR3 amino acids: CASSPHEPGDPRDSPLHF. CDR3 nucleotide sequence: TGCGCCAGCAGCCCACATGAACCAGGGGATCCAAGGGATTCACCCCTCCACTTT.

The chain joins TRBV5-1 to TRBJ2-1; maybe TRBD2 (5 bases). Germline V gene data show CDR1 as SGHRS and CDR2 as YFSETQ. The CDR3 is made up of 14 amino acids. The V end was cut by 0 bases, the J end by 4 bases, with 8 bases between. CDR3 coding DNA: TGCGCCAGCAGCTTGGACGGGGAGTACAATGAGCAGTTCTTC. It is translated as CASSLDGEYNEQFF. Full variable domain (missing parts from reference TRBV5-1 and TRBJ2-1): KAGVTQTPRYLIKTRGQQVTLSCSPISGHRSVSWYQQTPGQGLQFLFEYFSETQRNKGNFPGRFSGRQFSNSRSEMNVSTLELGDSALYLCASSLDGEYNEQFFGPGTRLTVL.

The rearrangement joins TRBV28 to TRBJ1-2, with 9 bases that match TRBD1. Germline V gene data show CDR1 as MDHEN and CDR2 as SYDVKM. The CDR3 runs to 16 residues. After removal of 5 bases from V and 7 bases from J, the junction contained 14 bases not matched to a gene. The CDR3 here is CASSNLLGQGSRGYTF. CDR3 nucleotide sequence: TGTGCCAGCAGTAATTTGTTGGGACAGGGATCGCGTGGCTACACCTTC.

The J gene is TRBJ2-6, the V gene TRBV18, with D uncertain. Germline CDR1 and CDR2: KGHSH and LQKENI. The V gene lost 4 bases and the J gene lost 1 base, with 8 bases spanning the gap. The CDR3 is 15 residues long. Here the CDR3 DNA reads TGTGCCAGCTCACAGCCTGAATCTGGGGCCAACGTCCTGACTTTC. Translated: CASSQPESGANVLTF. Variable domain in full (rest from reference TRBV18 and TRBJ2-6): NAGVMQNPRHLVRRRGQEARLRCSPMKGHSHVYWYRQLPEEGLKFMVYLQKENIIDESGMPKERFSAEFPKEGPSILRIQQVVRGDSAAYFCASSQPESGANVLTFGAGSRLTVL.

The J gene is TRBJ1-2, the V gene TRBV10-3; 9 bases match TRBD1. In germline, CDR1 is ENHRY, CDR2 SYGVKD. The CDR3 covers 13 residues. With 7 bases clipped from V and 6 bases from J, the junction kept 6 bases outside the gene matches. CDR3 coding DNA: TGTGCCATCACTCCCGGACAGGGGAATGGCTACACCTTC. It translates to CAITPGQGNGYTF.

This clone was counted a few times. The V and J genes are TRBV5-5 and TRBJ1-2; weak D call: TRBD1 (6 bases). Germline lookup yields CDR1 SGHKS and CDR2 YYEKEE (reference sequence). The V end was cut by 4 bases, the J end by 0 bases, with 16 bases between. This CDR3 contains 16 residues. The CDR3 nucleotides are TGTGCCAGCAGCCGACAGGCACCAGTCACTAACTATGGCTACACCTTC. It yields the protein CASSRQAPVTNYGYTF.

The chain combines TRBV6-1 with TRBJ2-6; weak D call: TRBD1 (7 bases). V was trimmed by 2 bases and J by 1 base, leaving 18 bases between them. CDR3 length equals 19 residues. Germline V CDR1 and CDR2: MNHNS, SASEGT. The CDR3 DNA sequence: TGTGCCAGCAGTGAAAGGTCGGGGGACAGACTTTCTGGGGCCAACGTCCTGACTTTC. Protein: CASSERSGDRLSGANVLTF.

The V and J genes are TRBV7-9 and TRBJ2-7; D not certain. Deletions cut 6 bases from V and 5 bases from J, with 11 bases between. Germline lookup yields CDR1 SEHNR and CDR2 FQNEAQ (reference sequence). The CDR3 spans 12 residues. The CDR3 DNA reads TGTGCCAGCAGACCCAACCTACACGAGCAGTACTTC. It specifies CASRPNLHEQYF.